These T cell receptor beta chains were read from a single sample in a study of shared clonotypes between healthy human individuals. Sequenced by immunoSEQ multiplex PCR; TCRdb stores in-frame clones only, minus some. The sample records a few million clones, about 94% being singletons. Specimen: naive CD8+ T cells from PBMCs. Receptor source: a man aged 18 to 30 in good health. Some clones in this sample may be carry-over from other donors' samples. Each CDR3 is given with its conserved first and last residue. The order of the fields is CDR3 length, J gene, D gene, clone size, V gene, CDR3 protein. D genes are given only for firm matches. Clone size, where shown, is once, few, many, or a class for clones that have expanded.

15 | TRBJ1-5 | NA | NA | TRBV19 | CASSINWSSNQPQHF
16 | TRBJ2-2 | TRBD1 | NA | TRBV4-1 | CASSQDRAGGLGELFF
19 | TRBJ2-6 | TRBD1 | NA | TRBV4-1 | CASSQEGGQGGSGANVLTF
16 | TRBJ1-6 | NA | NA | TRBV25-1 | CASSEMTGRNNSPLHF
13 | TRBJ1-2 | TRBD1 | NA | TRBV6-5 | CASSNRGNYGYTF
17 | TRBJ2-1 | TRBD2 | once | TRBV29-1 | CSVADMGLAGGPDEQFF
16 | TRBJ2-7 | TRBD1 | once | TRBV4-3 | CASSRSTGQGFYEQYF
9 | TRBJ1-1 | NA | NA | TRBV29-1 | CSVDPEAFF
14 | TRBJ2-3 | NA | NA | TRBV27 | CASSSLGVTDTQYF
16 | TRBJ2-1 | TRBD1 | NA | TRBV6-5 | CASSYSTGEEHNEQFF
13 | TRBJ2-7 | NA | NA | TRBV11-2 | CASSPLHRYEQYF
15 | TRBJ2-5 | TRBD2 | once | TRBV6-5 | CASSYSGGRAETQYF
11 | TRBJ2-7 | NA | NA | TRBV7-2 | CASTASYEQYF
15 | TRBJ1-1 | NA | NA | TRBV9 | CASSASRGAYTEAFF
14 | TRBJ2-7 | TRBD1 | NA | TRBV10-3 | CAISDRGFGYEQYF
18 | TRBJ2-1 | TRBD2 | NA | TRBV9 | CASGLAVKKLAGDNEQFF
13 | NA | NA | NA | TRBV27 | CASSLYSRYEQYF
13 | TRBJ1-1 | NA | few | TRBV30 | CAWSVHMNTEAFF
15 | TRBJ1-5 | NA | NA | TRBV28 | CASSRTPDSNQPQHF
15 | TRBJ2-1 | TRBD2 | NA | TRBV13 | CASNSATSGNNEQFF
14 | TRBJ2-7 | NA | NA | TRBV19 | CASSTLWAPYEQYF
14 | TRBJ1-2 | NA | NA | TRBV7-2 | CASSHITGSYGYTF
16 | TRBJ2-1 | TRBD2 | NA | TRBV7-9 | CASSLVGKRGYNEQFF
16 | TRBJ2-1 | NA | NA | TRBV28 | CASSLLNPGTPNEQFF
14 | TRBJ1-1 | NA | NA | TRBV18 | CASSPVPVHSEAFF
15 | TRBJ2-1 | TRBD1 | NA | TRBV9 | CASSATGTAYNEQFF
16 | TRBJ2-6 | NA | once | TRBV12-5 | CASGLVGDSGANVLTF
17 | TRBJ2-3 | NA | NA | TRBV27 | CASSLLQAVGGTDTQYF